This record covers a single T cell receptor (beta chain). Its specificity is unknown. TCR beta CDR3 sequences were amplified from RNA transcripts. With the HTBI primer set, the TCR CDR3 went through a first round of RT-PCR. From the multiplex PCR reads, TCRdb called clonotypes with MiXCR, one entry per CDR3 protein. The table records about 640,000 distinct CDR3 sequences, about 14% of them present only once. Among ophthalmopathy patients, the Clinical Activity Score reached at least 3, the NOSPECS grade reached at least 4, and duration remained under 3 months. PBMCs were obtained from 10 ml fresh peripheral blood. The data were obtained in a study of T cells in Graves' hyperthyroidism and ophthalmopathy. Study overall: Before treatment of any kind, peripheral blood was taken at initial diagnosis.

The CDR3 spans 15 residues. V lost 5 bases to trimming and J lost 0 bases, with 13 bases between them. CDR1 and CDR2 from the germline V gene are MDHEN and SYDVKM. The study, taken as a whole, reports: Ophthalmopathy and stable hyperthyroidism were told apart by a 13 V-J model.

Input material: blood. The rearrangement links TRBV28 to TRBJ2-5, with D perhaps matching TRBD2 (6 bases). This sequence was found in a woman between 45 and 65 years old with Graves' ophthalmopathy. The chain's CDR3 is CASSGAAGNQETQYF. The CDR3 nucleotides read TGTGCCAGCAGTGGGGCTGCGGGGAACCAAGAGACCCAGTACTTC.